The 6 T cell receptor beta chains presented below share a single source sample, sequenced in a study of post-analysis software for immune sequencing data. Findings and caveats of the study: Among a handful of TRBV segments more frequent in patients than controls were TRBV5-6, TRBV5-1 and TRBV20-1.

Unique molecular identifiers were built into the TCR beta cDNA libraries. TCRdb called the PCR reads again in MiXCR, with one record for every CDR3 protein. The sample consists of approximately 150,000 distinct CDR3 sequences, around 28% of them appearing once. What these receptors recognize is not known. The sequencing input was blood. Receptors were obtained from a girl aged 10 to 17 with multiple sclerosis.

The J gene is TRBJ2-1, the V gene TRBV6-5, with D unresolved. Deletions cut 2 bases from V and 0 bases from J, with 8 bases between. The germline CDR1 and CDR2 sequences are MNHEY and SVGAGI. The CDR3 covers 15 residues. Written as DNA, the CDR3 is TGTGCCAGCAGTTACCTAGTGAGCTCCTACAATGAGCAGTTCTTC. It encodes CASSYLVSSYNEQFF.

This sequence joins TRBV9 and TRBJ2-3, with D uncertain. V was shortened by 3 bases and J by 2 bases, with 7 bases between the two germline ends. This CDR3 has 13 residues. Germline V gene data show CDR1 as SGDLS and CDR2 as YYNGEE. Here the CDR3 DNA reads TGTGCCAGCAGCGAGCCGGCCACAGATACGCAGTATTTT. It translates to CASSEPATDTQYF.

The chain is built from TRBV11-1 and TRBJ2-5; 11 bases match TRBD2. In germline, CDR1 is SGHAT, CDR2 FQDESV (reference sequence). This CDR3 is built from 17 residues. With 1 base clipped from V and 7 bases from J, the junction kept 11 bases outside the gene matches. In DNA form, the CDR3 reads TGTGCCAGCAGCTTAGGCACTAGCGGGAGCCGGAAGGTGACCCAGTACTTC. Its protein product is CASSLGTSGSRKVTQYF.

Remarks on this clonotype: A read error may explain this, as a much larger clone is one base away. This sequence joins TRBV2 and TRBJ2-5, with D possibly TRBD1 on 5 matching bases. The J call could be wrong; TRBJ2-7 is a better fit for the DNA end. The germline CDR1 and CDR2 sequences are SNHLY and FYNNEI. The CDR3 is made up of 14 amino acids. The CDR3 DNA reads as TGTGCCAGCAGTGACCCGAAGGGGCCCCTCGAGCAGTACTTC. Residues: CASSDPKGPLEQYF.

In the case of this clonotype: Relative to the germline gene, one junction end is altered; a read error may explain this. This chain connects TRBV7-2 to TRBJ2-1; tentatively, D is TRBD2 (6 bases). The CDR3 sequence is 15 residues long. CDR1 is SGHTA, CDR2 FQGNSA, per germline. DNA for the CDR3: TGTGCCAGCAGCCTCCGGGACTGGATATACAATGAGCGGTTCTTC. Protein: CASSLRDWIYNERFF.

This clonotype was found once. The chain has TRBV29-1 and TRBJ2-7; 9 bases agree with TRBD2. The germline CDR1 and CDR2 sequences are SQVTM and ANQGSEA. V dropped 6 bases and J dropped 3; count of bases not matched to a gene: 9. The CDR3 extends over 14 amino acids. The CDR3, as DNA: TGCAGCGTATCCTACGCACTAGCGGGCTACGAGCAGTACTTC. It is translated as CSVSYALAGYEQYF.